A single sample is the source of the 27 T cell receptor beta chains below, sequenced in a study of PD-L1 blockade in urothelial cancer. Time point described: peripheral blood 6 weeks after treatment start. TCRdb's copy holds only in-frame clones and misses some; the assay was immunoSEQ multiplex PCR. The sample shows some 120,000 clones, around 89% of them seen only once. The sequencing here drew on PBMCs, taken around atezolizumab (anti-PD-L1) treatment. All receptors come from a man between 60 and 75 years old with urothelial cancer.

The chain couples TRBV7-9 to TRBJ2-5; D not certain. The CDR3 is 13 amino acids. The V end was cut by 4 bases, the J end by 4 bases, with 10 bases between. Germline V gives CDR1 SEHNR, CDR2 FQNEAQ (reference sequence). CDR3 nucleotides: TGTGCCAGCAGCTCTACCCCGGGAGAGACCCAGTACTTC. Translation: CASSSTPGETQYF. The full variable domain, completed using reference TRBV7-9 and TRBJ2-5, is DTGVSQNPRHKITKRGQNVTFRCDPISEHNRLYWYRQTLGQGPEFLTYFQNEAQLEKSRLLSDRFSAERPKGSFSTLEIQRTEQGDSAMYLCASSSTPGETQYFGPGTRLLVL.

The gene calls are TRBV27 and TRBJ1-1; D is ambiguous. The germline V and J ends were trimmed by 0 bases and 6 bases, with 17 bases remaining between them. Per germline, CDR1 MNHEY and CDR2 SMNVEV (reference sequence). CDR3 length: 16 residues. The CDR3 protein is CASSLSSGLEFAEAFF. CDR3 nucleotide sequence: TGTGCCAGCAGTTTATCCAGCGGGCTGGAGTTCGCTGAAGCTTTCTTT.

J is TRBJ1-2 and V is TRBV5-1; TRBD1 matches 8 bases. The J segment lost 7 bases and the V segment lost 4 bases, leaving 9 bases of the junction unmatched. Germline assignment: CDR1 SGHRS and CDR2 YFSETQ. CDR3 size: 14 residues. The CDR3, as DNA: TGCGCCAGCAGCATCGACAGGGGTCGGGCTGGCTACACCTTC. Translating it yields CASSIDRGRAGYTF.

CDR3 in DNA: TGCGCCAGCAGCCAAGACTCGGGGTACGAGCAGTACTTC. This translates into CASSQDSGYEQYF. V is TRBV4-1 and J is TRBJ2-7, with D possibly TRBD2 on 5 matching bases. Germline V gives CDR1 MGHRA, CDR2 YSYEKL. The CDR3 contains 13 residues. V lost 0 bases to trimming and J lost 4 bases, with 7 bases between them.

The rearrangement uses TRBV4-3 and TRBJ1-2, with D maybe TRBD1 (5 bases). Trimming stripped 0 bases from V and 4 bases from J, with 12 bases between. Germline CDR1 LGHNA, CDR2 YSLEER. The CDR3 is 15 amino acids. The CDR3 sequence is CASSQERGSLYGYTF. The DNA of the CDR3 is TGCGCCAGCAGCCAAGAAAGGGGCTCCCTCTATGGCTACACCTTC.

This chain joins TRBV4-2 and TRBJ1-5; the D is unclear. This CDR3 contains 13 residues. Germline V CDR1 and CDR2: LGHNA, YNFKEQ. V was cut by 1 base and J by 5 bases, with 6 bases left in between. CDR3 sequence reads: CASSQVGDQPQHF. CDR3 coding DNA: TGTGCCAGCAGCCAAGTGGGAGATCAGCCCCAGCATTTT.

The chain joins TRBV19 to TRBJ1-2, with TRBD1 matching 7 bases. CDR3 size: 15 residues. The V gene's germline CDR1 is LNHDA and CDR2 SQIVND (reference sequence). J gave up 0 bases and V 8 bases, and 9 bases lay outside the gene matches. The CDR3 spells CASGLGTATNYGYTF. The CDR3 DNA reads TGTGCCAGTGGATTGGGGACAGCAACTAACTATGGCTACACCTTC. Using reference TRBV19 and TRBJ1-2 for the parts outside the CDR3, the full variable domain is DGGITQSPKYLFRKEGQNVTLSCEQNLNHDAMYWYRQDPGQGLRLIYYSQIVNDFQKGDIAEGYSVSREKKESFPLTVTSAQKNPTAFYLCASGLGTATNYGYTFGSGTRLTVV.

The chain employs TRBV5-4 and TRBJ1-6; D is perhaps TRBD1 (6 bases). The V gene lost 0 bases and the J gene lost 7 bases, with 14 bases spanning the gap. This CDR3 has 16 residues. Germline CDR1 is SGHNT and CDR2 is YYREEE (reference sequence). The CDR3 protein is CASSLESAGENSPLHF. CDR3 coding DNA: TGTGCCAGCAGCTTGGAAAGTGCAGGGGAAAATTCACCCCTCCACTTT.

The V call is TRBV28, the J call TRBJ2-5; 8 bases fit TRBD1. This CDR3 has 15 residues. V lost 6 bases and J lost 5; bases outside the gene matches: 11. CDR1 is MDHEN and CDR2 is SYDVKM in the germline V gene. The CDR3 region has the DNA TGTGCCAGCAGCCGACAGGGGTCCCTGGGTGAGACCCAGTACTTC. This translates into CASSRQGSLGETQYF.

CDR3 amino acids: CASRSLGDSSSNYGYTF. CDR3 DNA sequence: TGTGCCAGCAGGAGTTTGGGGGACAGCTCAAGTAACTATGGCTACACCTTC. This chain joins TRBV28 and TRBJ1-2, with 7 bases that match TRBD1. The CDR3 runs 17 residues. Germline V gene sequence: CDR1 MDHEN, CDR2 SYDVKM. The V and J ends lost 6 bases and 1 base, in that order; junction bases with no gene match: 14.

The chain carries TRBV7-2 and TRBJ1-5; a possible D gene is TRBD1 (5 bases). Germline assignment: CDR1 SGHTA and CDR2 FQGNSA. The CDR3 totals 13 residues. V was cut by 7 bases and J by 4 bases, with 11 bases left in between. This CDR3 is CASTVTGNQPQHF. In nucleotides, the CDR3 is TGTGCCAGCACCGTAACAGGAAATCAGCCCCAGCATTTT.

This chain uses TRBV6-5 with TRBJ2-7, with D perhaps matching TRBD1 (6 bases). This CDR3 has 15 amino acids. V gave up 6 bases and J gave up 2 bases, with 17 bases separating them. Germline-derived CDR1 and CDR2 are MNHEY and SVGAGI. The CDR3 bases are TGTGCCAGCAGAATTCGGACAGACCAGACCTACGAGCAGTACTTC. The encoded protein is CASRIRTDQTYEQYF.

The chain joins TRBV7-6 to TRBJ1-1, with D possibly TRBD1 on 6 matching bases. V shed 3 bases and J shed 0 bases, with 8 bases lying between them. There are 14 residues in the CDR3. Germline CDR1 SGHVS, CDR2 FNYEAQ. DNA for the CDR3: TGTGCCAGCAGCTTCGGGGGGCTGAACACTGAAGCTTTCTTT. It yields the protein CASSFGGLNTEAFF.

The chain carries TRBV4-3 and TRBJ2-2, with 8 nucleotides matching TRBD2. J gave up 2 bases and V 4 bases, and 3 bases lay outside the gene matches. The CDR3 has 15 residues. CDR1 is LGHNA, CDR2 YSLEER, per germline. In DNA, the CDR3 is TGCGCCAGCAGCCCCCTAGCGGGCAACACCGGGGAGCTGTTTTTT. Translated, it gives CASSPLAGNTGELFF.

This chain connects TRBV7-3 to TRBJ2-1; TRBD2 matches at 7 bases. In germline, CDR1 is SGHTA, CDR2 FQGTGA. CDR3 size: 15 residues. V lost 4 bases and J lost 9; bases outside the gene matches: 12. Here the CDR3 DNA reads TGTGCCAGCAGCTCCGGGTCAGCGGGGATGAGTGAGCAGTTCTTC. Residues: CASSSGSAGMSEQFF.

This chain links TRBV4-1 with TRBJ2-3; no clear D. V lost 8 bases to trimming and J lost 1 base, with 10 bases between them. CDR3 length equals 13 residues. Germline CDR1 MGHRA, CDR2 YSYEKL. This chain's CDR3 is CASRPRGTDTQYF. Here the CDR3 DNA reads TGCGCCAGCCGGCCTCGGGGCACAGATACGCAGTATTTT.

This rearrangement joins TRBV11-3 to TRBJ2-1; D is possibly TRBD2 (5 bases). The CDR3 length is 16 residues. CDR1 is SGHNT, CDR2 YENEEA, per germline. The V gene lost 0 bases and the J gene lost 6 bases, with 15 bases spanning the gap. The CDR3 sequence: CASSLEATNAGNEQFF. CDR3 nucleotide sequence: TGTGCCAGCAGCTTAGAGGCTACCAACGCGGGCAATGAGCAGTTCTTC. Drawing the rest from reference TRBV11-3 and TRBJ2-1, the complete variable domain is EAGVVQSPRYKIIEKKQPVAFWCNPISGHNTLYWYLQNLGQGPELLIRYENEEAVDDSQLPKDRFSAERLKGVDSTLKIQPAELGDSAVYLCASSLEATNAGNEQFFGPGTRLTVL.

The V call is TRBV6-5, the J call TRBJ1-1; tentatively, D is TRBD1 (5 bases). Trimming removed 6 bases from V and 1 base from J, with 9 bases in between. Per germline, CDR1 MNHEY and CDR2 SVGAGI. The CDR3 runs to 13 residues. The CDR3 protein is CASRLDRNTEAFF. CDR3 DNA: TGTGCCAGCAGACTTGACAGGAACACTGAAGCTTTCTTT.

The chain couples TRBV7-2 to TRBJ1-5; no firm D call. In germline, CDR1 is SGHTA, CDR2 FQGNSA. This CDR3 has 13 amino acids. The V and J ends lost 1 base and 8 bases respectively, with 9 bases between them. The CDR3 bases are TGTGCCAGCAGCTTAGGCGGATTTGAGCCCCAGCATTTT. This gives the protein CASSLGGFEPQHF.

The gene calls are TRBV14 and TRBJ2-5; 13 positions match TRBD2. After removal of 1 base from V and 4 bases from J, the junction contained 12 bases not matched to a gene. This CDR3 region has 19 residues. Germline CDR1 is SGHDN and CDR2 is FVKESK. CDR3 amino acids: CASSQGRGLAGKGGETQYF. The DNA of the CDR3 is TGTGCCAGCAGCCAAGGAAGGGGACTAGCGGGGAAAGGGGGAGAGACCCAGTACTTC.

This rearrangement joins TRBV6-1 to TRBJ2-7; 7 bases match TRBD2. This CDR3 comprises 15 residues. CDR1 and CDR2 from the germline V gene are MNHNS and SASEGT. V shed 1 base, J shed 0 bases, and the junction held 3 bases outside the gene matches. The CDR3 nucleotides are TGTGCCAGCAGTGAAGGCCCTAGCGGCTCCTACGAGCAGTACTTC. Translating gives CASSEGPSGSYEQYF.

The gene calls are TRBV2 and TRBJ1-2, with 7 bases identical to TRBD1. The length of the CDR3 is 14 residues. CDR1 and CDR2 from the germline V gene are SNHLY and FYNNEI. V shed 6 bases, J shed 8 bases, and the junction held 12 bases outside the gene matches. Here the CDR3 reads CASSANRQGSGYTF. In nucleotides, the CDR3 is TGTGCCAGCAGCGCGAACCGACAGGGTTCCGGCTACACCTTC. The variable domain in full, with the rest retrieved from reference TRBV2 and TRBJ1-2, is EPEVTQTPSHQVTQMGQEVILRCVPISNHLYFYWYRQILGQKVEFLVSFYNNEISEKSEIFDDQFSVERPDGSNFTLKIRSTKLEDSAMYFCASSANRQGSGYTFGSGTRLTVV.

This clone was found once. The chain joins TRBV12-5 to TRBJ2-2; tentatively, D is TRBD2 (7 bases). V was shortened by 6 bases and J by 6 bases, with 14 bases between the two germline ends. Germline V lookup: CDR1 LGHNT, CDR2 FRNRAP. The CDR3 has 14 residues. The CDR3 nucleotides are TGTGCTAGTGGGGAAGGGGGGGCCGCCGGGGAGCTGTTTTTT. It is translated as CASGEGGAAGELFF.

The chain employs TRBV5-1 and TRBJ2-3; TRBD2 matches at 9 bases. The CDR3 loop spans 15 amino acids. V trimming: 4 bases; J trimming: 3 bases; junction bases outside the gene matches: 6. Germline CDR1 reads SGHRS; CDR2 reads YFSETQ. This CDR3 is CASSRGSGGTDTQYF. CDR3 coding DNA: TGCGCCAGCAGCCGGGGGAGCGGGGGGACAGATACGCAGTATTTT.

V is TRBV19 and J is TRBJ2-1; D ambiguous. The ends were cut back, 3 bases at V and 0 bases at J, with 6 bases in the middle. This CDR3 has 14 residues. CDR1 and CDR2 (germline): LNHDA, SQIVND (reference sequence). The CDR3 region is CASSIPSSYNEQFF. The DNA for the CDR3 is TGTGCCAGTAGTATCCCGAGCTCCTACAATGAGCAGTTCTTC.

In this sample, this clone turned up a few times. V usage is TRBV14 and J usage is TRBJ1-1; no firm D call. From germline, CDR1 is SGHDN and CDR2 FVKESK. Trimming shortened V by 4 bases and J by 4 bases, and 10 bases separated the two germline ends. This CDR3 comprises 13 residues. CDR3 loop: CASSLLRVTEAFF. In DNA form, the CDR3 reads TGTGCCAGCAGCCTCCTTAGAGTCACTGAAGCTTTCTTT.

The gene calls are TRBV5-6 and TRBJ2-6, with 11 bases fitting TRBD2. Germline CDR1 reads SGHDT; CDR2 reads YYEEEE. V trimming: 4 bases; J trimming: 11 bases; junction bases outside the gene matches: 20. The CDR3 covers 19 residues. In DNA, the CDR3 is TGTGCCAGCAGCCCCACTATCGCCGGACTAGCGGGTGGACGGGACGTCCTGACTTTC. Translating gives CASSPTIAGLAGGRDVLTF.